The 9 T cell receptor beta chains listed next were all sequenced from one sample in a study of blood T cell repertoires in COVID-19. The repertoire was sequenced with immunoSEQ multiplex PCR; TCRdb's copy has only in-frame clones and lacks some. Of 250,000 or so clones in the sample, roughly 87% were seen once. The material sequenced was peripheral blood. The receptor set was obtained from a woman aged 40 to 50 who had recovered from COVID-19.

The chain combines TRBV27 with TRBJ1-6, with unresolved D. CDR1 and CDR2 (germline): MNHEY, SMNVEV (reference sequence). This CDR3 comprises 13 residues. The CDR3 sequence is CAPMKLVNSPLHF. The CDR3 bases are TGTGCTCCGATGAAGTTAGTTAATTCACCCCTCCACTTT.

The V call is TRBV24-1, the J call TRBJ2-3; 8 bases map to TRBD2. Germline V gives CDR1 KGHDR, CDR2 SFDVKD. Germline trimming cut 7 bases from V and 3 bases from J; bases unmatched to any gene: 8. CDR3 size: 15 residues. CDR3 DNA sequence: TGTGCCACCAGCCGGGGGGGGGCGGAGACAGATACGCAGTATTTT. It specifies CATSRGGAETDTQYF.

The rearrangement uses TRBV10-3 and TRBJ1-2; 10 bases fit TRBD1. From germline, CDR1 is ENHRY and CDR2 SYGVKD. V gave up 7 bases and J gave up 2 bases; unmatched junction bases: 13. The CDR3 runs 17 residues. The CDR3 region has the DNA TGTGCCATCAACGGAGGGGACAGGGGTGGTGTGAACTATGGCTACACCTTC. Amino acids: CAINGGDRGGVNYGYTF.

Note on this clone: The junction departs from the called germline gene at one end, perhaps through a read error. V usage is TRBV18 and J usage is TRBJ2-1, with TRBD2 identical over 11 bases. Germline loops: CDR1 KGHSH, CDR2 LQKENI. This CDR3 has 15 residues. The CDR3 region is CASAPLAGGSNEQFF. As DNA, the CDR3 is TGTGCCAGCGCACCCCTAGCGGGAGGATCGAATGAGCAGTTCTTC.

The rearrangement links TRBV10-3 to TRBJ2-3; D ambiguous. The CDR3 spans 11 residues. V was shortened by 3 bases and J by 5 bases, with 3 bases between the two germline ends. Germline CDR1 reads ENHRY; CDR2 reads SYGVKD. The CDR3 DNA sequence: TGTGCCATCAGTGATATAGATACGCAGTATTTT. Protein sequence: CAISDIDTQYF.

The chain couples TRBV7-9 to TRBJ2-3; D might be TRBD1 (5 bases). The CDR3 is 14 residues long. Germline lookup yields CDR1 SEHNR and CDR2 FQNEAQ (reference sequence). V was clipped by 5 bases and J by 8 bases, with 17 bases between them. The CDR3 loop reads CASSPNLGASTQYF. In DNA form, the CDR3 reads TGTGCCAGCAGCCCGAATCTTGGGGCGAGTACGCAGTATTTT.

CDR3 nucleotide sequence: TGTGCCAGTAGTCTCGACAGGGCTTGGAATCAGCCCCAGCATTTT. This sequence encodes CASSLDRAWNQPQHF. The chain links TRBV19 to TRBJ1-5, with 7 bases fitting TRBD1. Trimming took 5 bases from V and 4 from J; bases not matched to a gene: 8. This CDR3 is built from 15 residues. CDR1 LNHDA and CDR2 SQIVND come from the germline V gene (reference sequence).

The table lists this clone with a count of one. This sequence joins TRBV9 and TRBJ2-7, with D possibly being TRBD2 (5 bases). Germline V gene data show CDR1 as SGDLS and CDR2 as YYNGEE. The CDR3 has 15 amino acids. Trimming stripped 0 bases from V and 1 base from J, with 11 bases between. The CDR3 sequence is CASSVGVTGSYEQYF. DNA of the CDR3: TGTGCCAGCAGCGTAGGGGTGACGGGGTCCTACGAGCAGTACTTC.

The chain employs TRBV11-2 and TRBJ1-6; TRBD1 matches 8 bases. The J segment lost 10 bases and the V segment lost 6 bases, leaving 8 bases of the junction unmatched. This CDR3 contains 14 residues. The germline V gene has CDR1 SGHAT and CDR2 FQNNGV. The CDR3 DNA reads as TGTGCCAGCAGTGGACAGGGATGGATCTCACCCCTCCACTTT. Translated, it gives CASSGQGWISPLHF.